This TCR beta chain stems from a study of T cells expressing NK-cell markers. Beta-chain TCR cDNA was generated via 5'RACE template switching with UMIs. TCRdb re-analyzed the 5' RACE reads; it lists each CDR3 protein once, without DNA. This listing includes roughly 280,000 distinct CDR3 sequences. Regarding the study as a whole: Similarly, these clonotypes led the CD3+CD56-NKG2C+ fraction as well in four donors.

This CDR3 is built from 14 residues. Concerning this clonotype: Antigen: not known.

This receptor was identified in a man aged 18 to 29 in good health. Sequenced sample: blood T cells: a sorted CD56 or NKG2C T cell subset, CD4+ or CD8+ T cells, or bulk PBMC T cells (not recorded which). The chain combines TRBV12-3 or TRBV12-4 with TRBJ2-1. The CDR3 sequence is CASSLGIRSPLEFF.